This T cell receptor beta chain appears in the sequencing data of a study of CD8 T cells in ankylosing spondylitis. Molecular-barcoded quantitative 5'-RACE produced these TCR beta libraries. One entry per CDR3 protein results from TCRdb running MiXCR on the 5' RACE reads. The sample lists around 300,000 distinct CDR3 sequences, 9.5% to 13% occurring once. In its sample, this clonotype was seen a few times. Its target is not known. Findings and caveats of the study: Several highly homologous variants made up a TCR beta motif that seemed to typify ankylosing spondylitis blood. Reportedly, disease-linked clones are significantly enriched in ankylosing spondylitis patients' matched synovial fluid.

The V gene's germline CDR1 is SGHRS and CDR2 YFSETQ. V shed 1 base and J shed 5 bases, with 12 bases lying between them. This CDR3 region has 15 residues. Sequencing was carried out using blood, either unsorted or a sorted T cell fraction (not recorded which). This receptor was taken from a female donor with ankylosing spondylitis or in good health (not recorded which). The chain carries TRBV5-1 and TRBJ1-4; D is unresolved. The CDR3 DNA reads TGCGCCAGCAGCTTGACGCGGGCCCTGAATGAAAAACTGTTTTTT. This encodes CASSLTRALNEKLFF.